A single TCR beta chain is shown here with its context. Its antigen is unknown. The sample is drawn from a study of cytomegalovirus exposure and HLA in healthy donors. Whole-study context: One earlier analysis, a look at around 180 million T cells, found around 110 million unique TCR beta sequences. Study-wide findings and caveats: 87-base-pair reads could not separate some V segments, including TRBV6-2 and TRBV6-3. Earlier findings revealed that most TCR beta V segments proved productive either about 87% or about 30% of the time. A later analysis revealed that TCR association rates differed between HLA loci, peaking at DRB1 and bottoming out at HLA-C.

The CDR3 consists of 14 residues. Trimming removed 4 bases from V and 4 bases from J, with 13 bases in between. CDR1 is MGHDK, CDR2 SYGVNS, per germline. Vbeta (60) and Jbeta (13) primers were used in the PCR. Method: immunoSEQ multiplex PCR; TCRdb's copy keeps in-frame clones and lacks some. The sample consists of some 57,000 clones, about four fifths of them appearing once. This TCR derives from a woman in her twenties or thirties in good health and CMV-seronegative. V gene TRBV25-1 combines with J gene TRBJ1-2; D may be TRBD1 (6 bases). The material sequenced was PBMCs. The chain's CDR3 is CASSGGGAAYGYTF. The DNA for the CDR3 is TGTGCCAGCAGTGGTGGGGGGGCCGCCTATGGCTACACCTTC.